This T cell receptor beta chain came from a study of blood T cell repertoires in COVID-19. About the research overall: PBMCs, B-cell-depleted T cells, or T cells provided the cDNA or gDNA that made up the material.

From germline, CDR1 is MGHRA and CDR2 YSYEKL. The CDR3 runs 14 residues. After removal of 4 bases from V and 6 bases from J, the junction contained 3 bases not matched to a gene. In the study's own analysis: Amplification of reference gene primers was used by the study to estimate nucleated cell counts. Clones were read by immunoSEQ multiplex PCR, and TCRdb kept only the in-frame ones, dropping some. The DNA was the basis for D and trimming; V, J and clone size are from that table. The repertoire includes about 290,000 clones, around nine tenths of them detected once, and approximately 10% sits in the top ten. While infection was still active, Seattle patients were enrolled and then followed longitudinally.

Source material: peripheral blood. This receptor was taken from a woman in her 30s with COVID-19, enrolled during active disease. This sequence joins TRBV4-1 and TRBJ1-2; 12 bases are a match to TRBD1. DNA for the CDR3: TGCGCCAGCAGCCTCGGGACAGGGGGCGATGGCTACACCTTC. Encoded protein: CASSLGTGGDGYTF.